Described below is a single T cell receptor beta chain sequence and its context. Its matching antigen is unknown. The data stem from a study of cytomegalovirus exposure and HLA in healthy donors. Study at large: Inside one of the first data releases sat around 85 million unique TCRs taken from HLA-typed donors. Most genotyped donors, around 78% of 350 to 500, had Caucasian-associated genetic ancestry. General observations from the study: HLA allele associations emerged for some 16,000 TCR beta sequences in a later analysis, at 0.05 false discovery rate.

Losses at the gene ends were 1 base for V and 8 bases for J; bases not matched to a gene: 7. Per the germline V gene, CDR1 is SGHNT and CDR2 is YYREEE (reference sequence). CDR3 length equals 16 residues. The study ran its PCR with 60 Vbeta and 13 Jbeta primers. The repertoire was sequenced with immunoSEQ multiplex PCR; TCRdb's copy has only in-frame clones and lacks some. This repertoire shows about 170,000 clones, roughly 80% found once; its top ten account for 0.7% to 0.95%. V usage is TRBV5-4 and J usage is TRBJ2-1; 12 bases align to TRBD2. Specimen: PBMCs. The receptor comes from a woman aged 18 to 35 in good health and CMV-seronegative. In DNA form, the CDR3 reads TGTGCCAGCAGCTTGAGACTAGCGGGGGTCGGGGATGAGCAGTTCTTC. Residues: CASSLRLAGVGDEQFF. Variable domain in full (rest from reference TRBV5-4 and TRBJ2-1): ETGVTQSPTHLIKTRGQQVTLRCSSQSGHNTVSWYQQALGQGPQFIFQYYREEENGRGNFPPRFSGLQFPNYSSELNVNALELDDSALYLCASSLRLAGVGDEQFFGPGTRLTVL.